This is a list of T cell receptor beta chains from one sample in a study of shared clonotypes between healthy human individuals. Assay used: immunoSEQ multiplex PCR; TCRdb lists only in-frame clones, some missing. The table records around 600,000 clones, 97% of them present only once. The sequencing sample was made of naive CD4+ T cells sorted from blood. The receptor set was obtained from a woman in her twenties or thirties in good health. CDR3s include the opening cysteine and the closing phenylalanine or tryptophan. The order of the fields is clone size, V gene, D gene, J gene, CDR3 protein, CDR3 DNA. D genes are given only for firm matches. Clone size is stated in some rows and not others, as once, few, many or a class when expanded.

size: -; V: TRBV9; D: TRBD2; J: TRBJ2-1; CDR3: CASSVQVRGGPYNEQFF; DNA: TGTGCCAGCAGCGTACAGGTTCGCGGGGGTCCCTACAATGAGCAGTTCTTC
size: -; V: TRBV2; D: -; J: TRBJ2-5; CDR3: CASREQLAETQYF; DNA: TGTGCCAGCAGGGAACAGCTAGCTGAGACCCAGTACTTC
size: -; V: TRBV9; D: -; J: TRBJ2-5; CDR3: CASSVGEEETQYF; DNA: TGTGCCAGCAGCGTAGGGGAGGAGGAGACCCAGTACTTC
size: -; V: TRBV28; D: -; J: TRBJ1-2; CDR3: CASSLSIRGFGYTF; DNA: TGTGCCAGCAGTTTATCCATACGGGGTTTCGGCTACACCTTC
size: -; V: TRBV5-5; D: -; J: TRBJ1-1; CDR3: CASSLAEGAFF; DNA: TGTGCCAGCAGCTTAGCAGAAGGAGCTTTCTTT
size: -; V: TRBV6-6; D: -; J: TRBJ1-6; CDR3: CASSYSNGDAHF; DNA: TGTGCCAGCAGTTACTCGAACGGGGACGCCCACTTT
size: -; V: TRBV7-3; D: -; J: TRBJ2-4; CDR3: CASSLRGGAWNIQYF; DNA: TGTGCCAGCAGTTTAAGGGGTGGGGCTTGGAACATTCAGTACTTC
size: -; V: TRBV9; D: -; J: TRBJ2-3; CDR3: CASSAGTTDTQYF; DNA: TGTGCCAGCAGCGCCGGGACGACAGATACGCAGTATTTT
size: -; V: TRBV6-5; D: -; J: TRBJ2-7; CDR3: CASSYAPDYSYEQYF; DNA: TGTGCCAGCAGTTACGCCCCGGACTATTCCTACGAGCAGTACTTC
size: -; V: TRBV7-8; D: -; J: TRBJ1-5; CDR3: CASSPSNQPQHF; DNA: TGTGCCAGCAGCCCCTCTAATCAGCCCCAGCATTTT
size: -; V: TRBV2; D: TRBD1; J: TRBJ1-1; CDR3: CASSSPRTGGVNTEAFF; DNA: TGTGCCAGCAGCTCACCCCGGACAGGGGGCGTCAACACTGAAGCTTTCTTT
size: -; V: TRBV19; D: TRBD1; J: TRBJ2-7; CDR3: CASTPETGGYEQYF; DNA: TGTGCCAGTACCCCCGAGACAGGGGGATACGAGCAGTACTTC
size: -; V: TRBV28; D: -; J: TRBJ1-2; CDR3: CASSPSTYPHGYTF; DNA: TGTGCCAGCAGTCCGTCAACATACCCCCATGGCTACACCTTC
size: -; V: TRBV4-1; D: TRBD1; J: TRBJ1-2; CDR3: CASSQATDRNYGYTF; DNA: TGCGCCAGCAGCCAAGCCACGGACAGGAACTATGGCTACACCTTC
size: -; V: TRBV5-1; D: -; J: TRBJ1-6; CDR3: CASSLGSWSRSPLHF; DNA: TGCGCCAGCAGCTTGGGCAGTTGGAGCCGCTCACCCCTCCACTTT
size: -; V: TRBV13; D: -; J: TRBJ2-1; CDR3: CASSFQYDEQFF; DNA: TGTGCCAGCAGCTTTCAGTATGATGAGCAGTTCTTC
size: -; V: TRBV11-3; D: -; J: TRBJ2-5; CDR3: CASSQGGETQYF; DNA: TGTGCCAGCAGCCAAGGGGGAGAGACCCAGTACTTC
size: -; V: TRBV20-1; D: -; J: TRBJ1-2; CDR3: CSATNGYTF; DNA: TGCAGTGCCACGAATGGCTACACCTTC
size: -; V: TRBV7-8; D: TRBD1; J: TRBJ2-7; CDR3: CASSLETGGAYEQYF; DNA: TGTGCCAGCAGCTTAGAGACAGGGGGGGCCTACGAGCAGTACTTC
size: once; V: TRBV5-1; D: TRBD2; J: TRBJ2-7; CDR3: CASSGAGTSGVEQYF; DNA: TGCGCCAGCAGCGGTGCCGGGACTAGCGGAGTCGAGCAGTACTTC
size: -; V: TRBV5-1; D: TRBD2; J: TRBJ2-7; CDR3: CASSLASGRDSYEQYF; DNA: TGCGCCAGCAGCTTGGCAAGCGGGAGGGACTCCTACGAGCAGTACTTC
size: -; V: TRBV28; D: -; J: TRBJ2-7; CDR3: CASRGRSSSYEQYF; DNA: TGTGCCAGCAGAGGGAGGTCGAGCTCCTACGAGCAGTACTTC
size: -; V: TRBV25-1; D: -; J: TRBJ2-2; CDR3: CASSDLEGGTGELFF; DNA: TGTGCCAGCAGTGATCTTGAGGGGGGCACCGGGGAGCTGTTTTTT